This T cell receptor (beta chain) comes out of a study of breast tumors, draining lymph nodes, adjacent tissues. Breast cancer patients provided tissue from their axillary draining lymph nodes. Study outcomes and limitations: Data only fit, rather than demonstrated, lymph node origin of most tumor T cells.

TCRdb analysed the multiplex PCR reads with MiXCR anew, one entry per CDR3 protein. The sample yields about 140,000 distinct CDR3 sequences, 30% to 35% seen once. The germline CDR1 and CDR2 sequences are SQVTM and ANQGSEA. V was pared by 7 bases and J by 3 bases, with 6 bases of the junction left unmatched. The CDR3 extends over 12 amino acids. With respect to this clonotype: Antigen unknown.

The chain carries TRBV29-1 and TRBJ2-7; 7 positions match TRBD1. Sequenced input: axillary lymph node tissue. This receptor was obtained from a female donor with breast cancer. Some clones in this sample may be carry-over from other donors' samples. CDR3 loop: CSGPGQSYEQYF. CDR3 bases: TGCAGCGGACCGGGACAGAGCTACGAGCAGTACTTC.